Following are 20 T cell receptor beta chains from one sample sequenced in a study of PD-L1 blockade in urothelial cancer. Clones were sequenced by immunoSEQ multiplex PCR, and TCRdb holds only the in-frame ones, with some missing. The sample holds 38,000 or so clones, 65% to 85% seen once. The sequencing used PBMCs, collected around atezolizumab (anti-PD-L1) treatment. All receptors derive from a man aged 55 to 70 with urothelial cancer.

The gene calls are TRBV27 and TRBJ2-7; 7 positions agree with TRBD1. The CDR3 contains 13 residues. CDR1 is MNHEY, CDR2 SMNVEV, per germline (reference sequence). V lost 6 bases, J lost 2 bases, and 4 bases stayed unmatched. DNA of the CDR3: TGTGCCAGCAGCAGGGACAGCACCTACGAGCAGTACTTC. Its translation is CASSRDSTYEQYF.

V is TRBV13 and J is TRBJ1-1; D is unresolved. Trimming removed 5 bases from V and 1 base from J, with 26 bases in between. Germline V gene data show CDR1 as PRHDT and CDR2 as FYEKMQ (reference sequence). The CDR3 sequence is 19 residues long. DNA of the CDR3: TGTGCCAGCAGCCTTCCGTGGTTATCACCACAGCAAAAGAACACTGAAGCTTTCTTT. It translates to CASSLPWLSPQQKNTEAFF.

This chain joins TRBV28 and TRBJ1-1; D may be TRBD1 (6 bases). Trimming took 0 bases from V and 5 from J, leaving 13 bases between them. The CDR3 has 15 amino acids. CDR1 MDHEN and CDR2 SYDVKM come from the germline V gene. The CDR3 loop reads CASSLWAGQRTEAFF. CDR3 nucleotides: TGTGCCAGCAGTTTATGGGCAGGACAGCGGACTGAAGCTTTCTTT.

This chain uses TRBV29-1 with TRBJ2-6; TRBD1 matches at 10 bases. V lost 6 bases to trimming and J lost 4 bases; unmatched junction nucleotides: 12. This CDR3 is 17 amino acids long. CDR1 is SQVTM, CDR2 ANQGSEA, per germline. CDR3 protein: CSVRQGARGTGANVLTF. The CDR3 nucleotides read TGCAGCGTCCGACAGGGGGCGCGGGGGACCGGGGCCAACGTCCTGACTTTC.

The rearrangement links TRBV6-6 to TRBJ1-1; D is unresolved. CDR1 MNHNY and CDR2 SVGAGI come from the germline V gene (reference sequence). V was shortened by 0 bases and J by 1 base, with 9 bases between the two germline ends. The CDR3 contains 15 residues. The CDR3 region is CASSYSIAGNTEAFF. DNA of the CDR3: TGTGCCAGCAGTTACTCGATTGCAGGGAACACTGAAGCTTTCTTT.

This clone is a singleton in its sample. CDR3 amino acids: CASSRTGGTTNEKLFF. CDR3 nucleotides: TGTGCCAGCAGTAGGACAGGGGGCACAACTAATGAAAAACTGTTTTTT. V gene TRBV2 combines with J gene TRBJ1-4; TRBD1 matches at 11 bases. V was pared by 5 bases and J by 0 bases, with 2 bases of the junction left unmatched. Germline V CDR1 and CDR2: SNHLY, FYNNEI. This CDR3 spans 16 amino acids.

Of note for this clone: Germline is not matched at one junction end, which may reflect a read error. The rearrangement joins TRBV27 to TRBJ2-2, with TRBD2 as a possible D gene (5 bases). CDR3 length: 14 residues. Germline CDR1 MNHEY, CDR2 SMNVEV (reference sequence). The CDR3 bases are TGTGCCAGCAGTTTTTTAGTATCCGACCGGGGAGCTGTTTTT. It specifies CASSFLVSDRGAVF.

This clone was detected a few times. The chain recombines TRBV10-3 with TRBJ2-3; 10 bases are shared with TRBD1. This CDR3 contains 14 residues. Germline assignment: CDR1 ENHRY and CDR2 SYGVKD. V lost 8 bases, J lost 3 bases, and 5 bases stayed unmatched. The CDR3 here is CAIFRGQGTDTQYF. CDR3 coding DNA: TGTGCCATCTTCCGGGGACAGGGGACAGATACGCAGTATTTT.

The chain uses TRBV5-8 and TRBJ1-2, with a tentative D call TRBD1 (6 bases). Trimming shortened V by 6 bases and J by 4 bases, and 19 bases separated the two germline ends. Germline lookup yields CDR1 SGHTS and CDR2 YDEGEE. CDR3 length equals 15 residues. The CDR3, as DNA: TGTGCCAGCACCTTACCGGGACATCTCACCTATGGCTACACCTTC. Translated, it gives CASTLPGHLTYGYTF.

The chain joins TRBV5-1 to TRBJ1-5, with D possibly being TRBD1 (5 bases). Trimming removed 0 bases from V and 5 bases from J, with 9 bases in between. Per the germline V gene, CDR1 is SGHRS and CDR2 is YFSETQ. The CDR3 has 14 residues. CDR3 region: CASSLGGDYQPQHF. The DNA for the CDR3 is TGCGCCAGCAGCTTGGGGGGGGACTATCAGCCCCAGCATTTT.

The chain uses TRBV5-1 and TRBJ1-5; no firm D call. CDR3 size: 13 residues. Germline V gene data show CDR1 as SGHRS and CDR2 as YFSETQ. With 7 bases removed from V and 4 bases from J, the gap between germline ends came to 12 bases. The CDR3 DNA is TGCGCCAGCCGGGTTACGTTAAATCAGCCCCAGCATTTT. It yields the protein CASRVTLNQPQHF.

The chain combines TRBV18 with TRBJ2-1, with 8 bases aligning to TRBD2. CDR1 KGHSH and CDR2 LQKENI come from the germline V gene. The V segment lost 4 bases and the J segment 4 bases; nucleotides outside the gene matches: 12. The CDR3 contains 17 residues. CDR3 residues: CASSLSQRESPYNEQFF. CDR3 in DNA: TGTGCCAGCTCACTGAGCCAGCGGGAGTCCCCTTACAATGAGCAGTTCTTC.

The CDR3 here is CASSLIGGEAYEQYF. CDR3 nucleotide sequence: TGTGCCAGCAGCTTGATCGGGGGGGAGGCCTACGAGCAGTACTTC. The V gene is TRBV5-6, the J gene TRBJ2-7; TRBD2 agrees at 8 bases. Looked up from germline, CDR1 is SGHDT and CDR2 is YYEEEE. The CDR3 covers 15 residues. J gave up 2 bases and V 1 base, and 5 bases lay outside the gene matches.

The rearrangement uses TRBV28 and TRBJ1-1; D gene uncertain. The CDR3 sequence is 12 residues long. V was trimmed by 4 bases and J by 1 base, leaving 4 bases between them. CDR1 MDHEN and CDR2 SYDVKM come from the germline V gene. The CDR3: CASSYRNTEAFF. CDR3 in DNA: TGTGCCAGCAGTTATCGGAACACTGAAGCTTTCTTT.

This chain joins TRBV4-1 and TRBJ1-2, with 9 nucleotides matching TRBD1. Per germline, CDR1 MGHRA and CDR2 YSYEKL. J lost 4 bases, V lost 4 bases, and 4 bases had no gene match. The CDR3 runs 14 residues. The CDR3 loop reads CASSPDRGSYGYTF. The CDR3 coding sequence is TGCGCCAGCAGCCCGGACAGGGGAAGCTATGGCTACACCTTC.

CDR3 region: CASSLAERSTQYF. The DNA of the CDR3 is TGTGCCAGCAGCTTAGCGGAGCGCAGTACGCAGTATTTT. The V and J genes are TRBV7-2 and TRBJ2-3; D call uncertain. Germline V lookup: CDR1 SGHTA, CDR2 FQGNSA. Trimming cost V 0 bases and J 8 bases, with 9 bases left between them. This CDR3 spans 13 amino acids.

On this clone: An end of the junction does not agree with germline; a read error may underlie this. The genes are TRBV7-7 and TRBJ2-1, with 10 nucleotides matching TRBD2. The germline CDR1 and CDR2 sequences are SSHAT and FNYEAQ (reference sequence). This CDR3 has 15 amino acids. The CDR3 region has the DNA TGTGCTAGCAGCCCAGGACTAGCGGCCTACAATGAGCAGTTCTTC. Translated: CASSPGLAAYNEQFF.

The rearrangement joins TRBV10-2 to TRBJ2-1; TRBD2 matches 13 bases. Germline CDR1 and CDR2: WSHSY and SAAADI. The CDR3 length is 19 residues. With V trimmed by 3 bases and J by 0 bases, 8 bases remained unmatched. The CDR3 sequence is CASSDDGLAGDSSYNEQFF. The CDR3 DNA follows: TGCGCCAGCAGTGACGATGGACTAGCGGGGGATAGCTCCTACAATGAGCAGTTCTTC.

The chain links TRBV7-2 to TRBJ2-2, with 7 bases lining up with TRBD1. The CDR3 runs 16 residues. Unmatched junction bases numbered 10, after V lost 5 bases and J lost 4 bases. Germline values: CDR1 SGHTA, CDR2 FQGNSA. DNA for the CDR3: TGTGCCAGCAGCGTTTACGGGACAGAGCGCACCGGGGAGCTGTTTTTT. Translating it yields CASSVYGTERTGELFF.

This clone was counted between two and nine times. The genes are TRBV27 and TRBJ1-1; possibly TRBD1 for D (6 bases). Per the germline V gene, CDR1 is MNHEY and CDR2 is SMNVEV (reference sequence). The CDR3 is made up of 12 amino acids. Trimming pared 6 bases from V and 4 bases from J, leaving 9 bases between. The CDR3 DNA follows: TGTGCCAGCAGCACAGGGTTCACTGAAGCTTTCTTT. It yields the protein CASSTGFTEAFF.